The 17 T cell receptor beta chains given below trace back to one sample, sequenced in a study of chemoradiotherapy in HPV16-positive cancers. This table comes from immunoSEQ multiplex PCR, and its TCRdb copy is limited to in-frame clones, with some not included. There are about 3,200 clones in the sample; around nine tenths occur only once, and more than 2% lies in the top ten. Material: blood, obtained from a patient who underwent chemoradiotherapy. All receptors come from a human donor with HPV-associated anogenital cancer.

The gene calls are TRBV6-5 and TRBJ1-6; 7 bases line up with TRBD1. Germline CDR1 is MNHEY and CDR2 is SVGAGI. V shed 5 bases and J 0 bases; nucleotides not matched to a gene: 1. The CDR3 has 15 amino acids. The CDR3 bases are TGTGCCAGCAGTCGGGACAGCTCCTATAATTCACCCCTCCACTTT. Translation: CASSRDSSYNSPLHF.

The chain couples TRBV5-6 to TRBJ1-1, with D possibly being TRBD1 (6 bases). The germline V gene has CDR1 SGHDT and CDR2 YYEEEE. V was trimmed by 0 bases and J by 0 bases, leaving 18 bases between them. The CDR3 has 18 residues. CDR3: CASSLARGQRSMNTEAFF. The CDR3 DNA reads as TGTGCCAGCAGCTTGGCCCGCGGACAGAGGAGCATGAACACTGAAGCTTTCTTT.

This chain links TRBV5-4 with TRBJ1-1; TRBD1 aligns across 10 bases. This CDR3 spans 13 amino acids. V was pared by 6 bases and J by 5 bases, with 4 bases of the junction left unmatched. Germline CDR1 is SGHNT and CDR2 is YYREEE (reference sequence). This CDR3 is CASTDRGQTEAFF. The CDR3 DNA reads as TGTGCCAGCACAGACAGGGGGCAAACTGAAGCTTTCTTT.

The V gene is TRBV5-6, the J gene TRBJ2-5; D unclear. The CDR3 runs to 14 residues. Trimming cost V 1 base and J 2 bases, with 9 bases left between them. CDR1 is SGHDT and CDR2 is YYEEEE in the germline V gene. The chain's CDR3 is CASSLRSEQETQYF. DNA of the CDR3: TGTGCCAGCAGCTTGAGGTCGGAGCAAGAGACCCAGTACTTC. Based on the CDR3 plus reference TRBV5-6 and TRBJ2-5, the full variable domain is DAGVTQSPTHLIKTRGQQVTLRCSPKSGHDTVSWYQQALGQGPQFIFQYYEEEERQRGNFPDRFSGHQFPNYSSELNVNALLLGDSALYLCASSLRSEQETQYFGPGTRLLVL.

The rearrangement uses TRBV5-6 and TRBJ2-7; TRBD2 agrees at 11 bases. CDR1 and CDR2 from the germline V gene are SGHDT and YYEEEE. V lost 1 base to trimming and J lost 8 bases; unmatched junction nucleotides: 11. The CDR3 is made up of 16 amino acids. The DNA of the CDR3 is TGTGCCAGCAGCTTGAGGACTAGCGGGCCCCAGGACAAGCAGTACTTC. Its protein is CASSLRTSGPQDKQYF.

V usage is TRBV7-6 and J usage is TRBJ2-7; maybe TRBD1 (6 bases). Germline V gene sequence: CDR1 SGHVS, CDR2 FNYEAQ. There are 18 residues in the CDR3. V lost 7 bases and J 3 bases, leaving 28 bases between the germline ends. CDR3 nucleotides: TGTGCCAGCACCGAAACACCACGAGAGCAGGGGAGTTTCTACGAGCAGTACTTC. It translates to CASTETPREQGSFYEQYF. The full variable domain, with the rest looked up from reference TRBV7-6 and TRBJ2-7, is GAGVSQSPRYKVTKRGQDVALRCDPISGHVSLYWYRQALGQGPEFLTYFNYEAQQDKSGLPNDRFSAERPEGSISTLTIQRTEQRDSAMYRCASTETPREQGSFYEQYFGPGTRLTVT.

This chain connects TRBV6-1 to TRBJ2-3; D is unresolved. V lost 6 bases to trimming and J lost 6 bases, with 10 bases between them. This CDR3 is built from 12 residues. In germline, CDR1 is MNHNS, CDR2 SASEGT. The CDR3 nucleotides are TGTGCCAGCAGGCCCCTGGTTGATACGCAGTATTTT. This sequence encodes CASRPLVDTQYF.

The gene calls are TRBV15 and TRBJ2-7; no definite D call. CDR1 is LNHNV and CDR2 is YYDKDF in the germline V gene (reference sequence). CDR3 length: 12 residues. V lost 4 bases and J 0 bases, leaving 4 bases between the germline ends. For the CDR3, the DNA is TGTGCCACCAGCACGGGCTCCTACGAGCAGTACTTC. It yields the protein CATSTGSYEQYF.

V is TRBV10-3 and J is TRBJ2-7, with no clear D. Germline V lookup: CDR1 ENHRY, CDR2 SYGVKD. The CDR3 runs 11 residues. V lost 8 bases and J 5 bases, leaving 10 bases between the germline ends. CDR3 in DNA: TGTGCCATCGGGGTGACGGACGAGCAGTACTTC. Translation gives CAIGVTDEQYF.

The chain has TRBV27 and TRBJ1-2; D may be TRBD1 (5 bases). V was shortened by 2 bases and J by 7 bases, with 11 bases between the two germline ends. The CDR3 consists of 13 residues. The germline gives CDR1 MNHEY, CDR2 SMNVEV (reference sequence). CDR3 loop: CASSLEGFRGYTF. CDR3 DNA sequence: TGTGCCAGCAGTTTAGAGGGGTTTCGTGGCTACACCTTC.

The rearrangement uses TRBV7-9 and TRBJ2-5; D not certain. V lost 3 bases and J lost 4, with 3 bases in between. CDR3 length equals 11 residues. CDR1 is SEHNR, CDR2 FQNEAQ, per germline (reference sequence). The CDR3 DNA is TGTGCCAGCAGCTTCGGAGAGACCCAGTACTTC. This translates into CASSFGETQYF.

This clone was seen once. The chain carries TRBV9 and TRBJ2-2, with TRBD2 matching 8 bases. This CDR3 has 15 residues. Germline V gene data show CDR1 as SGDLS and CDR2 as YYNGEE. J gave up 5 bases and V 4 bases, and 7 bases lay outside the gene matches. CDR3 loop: CASSLRGAQTGELFF. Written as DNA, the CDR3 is TGTGCCAGCAGCCTGCGGGGGGCGCAAACCGGGGAGCTGTTTTTT.

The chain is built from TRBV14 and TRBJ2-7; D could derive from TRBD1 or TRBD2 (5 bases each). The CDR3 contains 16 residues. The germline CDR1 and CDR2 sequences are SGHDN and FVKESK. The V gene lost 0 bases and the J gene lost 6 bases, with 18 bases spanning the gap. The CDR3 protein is CASSQDGTGPIPEQYF. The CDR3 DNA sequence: TGTGCCAGCAGCCAAGACGGGACGGGACCCATCCCCGAGCAGTACTTC.

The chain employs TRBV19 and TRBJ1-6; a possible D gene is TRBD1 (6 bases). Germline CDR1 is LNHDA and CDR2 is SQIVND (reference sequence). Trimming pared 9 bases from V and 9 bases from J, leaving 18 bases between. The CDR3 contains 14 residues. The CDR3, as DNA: TGTGCCAGCACCGTAGGGGACATCCCTTCACCCCTCCACTTT. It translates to CASTVGDIPSPLHF.

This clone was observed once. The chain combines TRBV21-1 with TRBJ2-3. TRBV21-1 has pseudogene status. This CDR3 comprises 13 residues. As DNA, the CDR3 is TGTGCCAGCAGGGGCGGCTGCACAGATACGCAGTATTTT. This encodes CASRGGCTDTQYF.

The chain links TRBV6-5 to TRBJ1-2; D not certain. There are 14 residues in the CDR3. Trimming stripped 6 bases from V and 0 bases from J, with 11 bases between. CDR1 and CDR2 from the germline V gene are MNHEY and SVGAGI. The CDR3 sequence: CASSRPLANYGYTF. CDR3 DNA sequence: TGTGCCAGCAGCAGACCTCTAGCTAACTATGGCTACACCTTC.

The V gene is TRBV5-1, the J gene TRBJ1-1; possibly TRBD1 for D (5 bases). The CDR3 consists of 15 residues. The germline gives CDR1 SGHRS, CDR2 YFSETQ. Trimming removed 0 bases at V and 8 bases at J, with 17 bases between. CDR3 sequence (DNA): TGCGCCAGCAGCTTGGAAGTTGTGGGGGTAACCGAAGCTTTCTTT. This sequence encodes CASSLEVVGVTEAFF.